Reported below is one T cell receptor beta chain. There is no known antigen for this receptor. Base qualities are not at hand, and no much larger clone is one base apart. The data belong to a study of blood T cell repertoires in COVID-19 (dated by TCRdb to between 2020 and 2021). With regard to the full study: Collaborator samples came from the United States, Italy and Spain and covered acute and convalescent phases of COVID-19. The repertoires were made available in a free public database intended to serve as a resource for research on the immune response to SARS-CoV-2. The prospective study material was composed of cDNA or gDNA derived from T cells, B-cell-depleted T cells, or PBMCs. Samples were obtained from the ongoing ImmuneRACE study (first 160 participants) and from about 1,300 subjects provided by 6 global collaborators. Where available, HLA class I and class II types were obtained from metadata supplied by the sample provider rather than from assay-based typing. The dataset comprised deeply sampled blood TCRbeta repertoires from subjects exposed to, actively infected with, or recovered from COVID-19. Sample metadata almost always included a de-identified subject ID, COVID-19 status, age in years and sex.

General conclusions and limits of the study: The quantity of clinical and demographic metadata differed by source and by participant and was supplied without curation.

Collaborating institutions collected whole blood in K2EDTA tubes following their own protocols. For TCRbeta analysis, collaborators shipped samples in one of three forms: frozen whole blood, isolated PBMCs, or DNA extracted from either of those sample types. TCRbeta CDR3 regions were amplified from genomic DNA using the immunoSEQ Assay, a bias-controlled multiplex PCR. The published analysis was carried out like this. Within the assay, amplification of reference gene primers was used to estimate how many nucleated cells each sample contained. Sequence reads were collapsed and filtered to measure the absolute abundance of every unique TCRbeta CDR3 rearrangement. Productive Simpson clonality was computed per sample as the square root of Simpson's diversity index over productive rearrangements. In its TCRdb copy, this immuneACCESS table keeps in-frame sequences only and misses some clones. Where compared with another copy, unresolved V genes explain less than half of these, and the others have no known cause. From that table come the V and J calls and clone size; the DNA was used to work out D and trimming. In all, the sample holds about 220,000 clones, and roughly 90% of those were seen once. Of the sample, 1.9% falls within the top ten clones.

The clonotype was recovered from a man aged 40-49 years with active or convalescent COVID-19. The sample consisted of peripheral blood.

The CDR3 region reads CASSLGGSSDYEQYF. Here is the DNA: TGTGCCAGCAGCTTAGGCGGTAGCTCCGACTACGAGCAGTACTTC. The chain was built from TRBV7-9 and TRBJ2-7; a confident D gene designation cannot be given. The CDR3, from cysteine to phenylalanine, totals 15 residues. Left in the record is the CDR3 DNA by itself, 45 bases read in frame from the first base. V loses 1 base of germline sequence and J loses 3 bases, and the interval between the two ends is 13 bases. Based on the germline V gene (reference sequence), the CDR1 and CDR2 sequences are SEHNR and FQNEAQ.